This T cell receptor (beta chain) was documented in a study of T cell changes during pregnancy in multiple sclerosis. V lost 5 bases, J lost 0 bases, and 12 bases lay in between. The CDR3 spans 15 residues. In germline, CDR1 is MDHEN, CDR2 SYDVKM. Measured with immunoSEQ multiplex PCR; TCRdb has only the in-frame clones, and not every one. The table records around 88,000 clones, about 90% of them present only once. The sequence came from a female donor in good health, enrolled as a control in a pregnancy study. This rearrangement joins TRBV28 to TRBJ2-3; D is possibly TRBD2 (6 bases). The specimen was peripheral blood, collected after pregnancy. The CDR3 spells CASSVGLSSTDTQYF. In nucleotides, the CDR3 is TGTGCCAGCAGTGTGGGACTGTCAAGCACAGATACGCAGTATTTT.